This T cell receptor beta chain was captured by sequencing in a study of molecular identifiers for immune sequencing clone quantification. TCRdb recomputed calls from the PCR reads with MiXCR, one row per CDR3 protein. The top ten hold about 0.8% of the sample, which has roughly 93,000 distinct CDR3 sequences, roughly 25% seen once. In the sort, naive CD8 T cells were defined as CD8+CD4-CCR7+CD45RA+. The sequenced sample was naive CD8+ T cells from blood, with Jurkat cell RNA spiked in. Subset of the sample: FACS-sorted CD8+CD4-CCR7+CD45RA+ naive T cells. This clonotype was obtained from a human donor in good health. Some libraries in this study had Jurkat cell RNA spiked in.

CDR3 protein: CASSQDSREPEAFF. CDR3 DNA: TGCGCCAGCAGCCAAGATAGCCGGGAGCCTGAAGCTTTCTTT. This chain uses TRBV4-3 with TRBJ1-1; D gene ambiguous. CDR1 is LGHNA, CDR2 YSLEER, per germline. This CDR3 comprises 14 residues. V was shortened by 0 bases and J by 6 bases, with 11 bases between the two germline ends.